Sequencing of this T cell receptor beta chain was carried out in a study of post-analysis software for immune sequencing data. In the study overall: Relapsing-remitting, secondary progressive and progressive-relapsing forms made up the multiple sclerosis disease courses. The study's findings and limits: In patients, TRBV5-6, TRBV5-1 and TRBV20-1 belonged to four or five TRBV segments found more frequently than in controls. Those samples that were prepared in the same batch co-clustered strongly by F measure.

Unique molecular identifiers were built into the TCR beta cDNA libraries. TCRdb ran MiXCR on the PCR reads and lists one entry per CDR3 protein. This repertoire shows about 770,000 distinct CDR3 sequences, 46% found once; its top ten account for roughly 5.2%. Concerning this clonotype: Its antigen is as yet unknown.

Trimming at V came to 4 bases and at J to 5 bases, leaving 7 bases not matched to a gene. Germline V gives CDR1 SGHTA, CDR2 FQGTGA. The CDR3 is made up of 14 amino acids. This clonotype originated in a girl aged 5-17 years with multiple sclerosis. This chain joins TRBV7-3 and TRBJ2-5, with 7 bases aligning to TRBD1. The sample was blood. This CDR3 reads CASSSQGGAETQYF. For the CDR3, the DNA is TGTGCCAGCAGCTCACAAGGGGGCGCGGAGACCCAGTACTTC.